The 12 T cell receptor beta chains below come from one sample, sequenced in a study of T cell repertoires in cytomegalovirus infection. TCRdb re-analysed the reads in MiXCR, keeping a single row per CDR3 protein. The data hold around 180,000 distinct CDR3 sequences, with roughly a fifth observed a single time. The sample comprised PBMCs. The receptors originated from a human donor in good health (CMV status not recorded). Some clones in this sample may be carry-over from other donors' samples.

The chain couples TRBV7-6 to TRBJ2-1; 9 positions agree with TRBD2. CDR1 is SGHVS, CDR2 FNYEAQ, per germline. The V and J ends lost 3 bases and 9 bases, in that order; junction bases with no gene match: 3. The CDR3 has 13 amino acids. Written as DNA, the CDR3 is TGTGCCAGCAGCTTTACAGCGGGAGGTGAGCAGTTCTTC. Translated: CASSFTAGGEQFF.

In this sample, this clonotype turned up many times. The chain couples TRBV7-8 to TRBJ2-7; TRBD1 matches 8 bases. The CDR3 runs 16 residues. Germline CDR1 and CDR2: SGHVS and FQNEAQ. V lost 2 bases, J lost 0 bases, and 6 bases stayed unmatched. Here the CDR3 reads CASSLPRDRTSYEQYF. Here the CDR3 DNA reads TGTGCCAGCAGCTTACCCCGGGACAGGACCTCCTACGAGCAGTACTTC.

This clonotype was seen only a few times. This chain uses TRBV4-1 with TRBJ2-5, with 7 bases identical to TRBD1. Trimming at V came to 0 bases and at J to 1 base, leaving 5 bases not matched to a gene. The CDR3 is made up of 16 amino acids. CDR1 is MGHRA, CDR2 YSYEKL, per germline. The CDR3 DNA reads TGCGCCAGCAGCCAAGATCCGGGGACAGCCCAAGAGACCCAGTACTTC. Translation gives CASSQDPGTAQETQYF.

This clonotype was counted many times. This chain uses TRBV5-6 with TRBJ2-1; 10 bases line up with TRBD1. Per germline, CDR1 SGHDT and CDR2 YYEEEE. V gave up 2 bases and J gave up 10 bases; unmatched junction bases: 9. CDR3 length: 15 amino acids. CDR3 nucleotide sequence: TGTGCCAGCAGCTTTACGGGACAGGGGTCACGAGAGCAGTTCTTC. Amino acids: CASSFTGQGSREQFF.

A few counts support this clonotype. The CDR3 region is CASSYSLTGAGVNTEAFF. CDR3 sequence (DNA): TGTGCCAGCAGTTACTCCCTAACAGGGGCGGGCGTGAACACTGAAGCTTTCTTT. The genes are TRBV6-2 or TRBV6-3 and TRBJ1-1; 7 nucleotides match TRBD1. This CDR3 spans 18 amino acids. Germline CDR1 and CDR2: MNHEY and SVGEGT. The trim removed 0 bases at V and 0 bases at J, leaving 10 bases unmatched.

The chain carries TRBV15 and TRBJ2-5; the match to TRBD2 covers 8 bases. Germline V gene data show CDR1 as LNHNV and CDR2 as YYDKDF (reference sequence). V shed 0 bases, J shed 6 bases, and the junction held 9 bases outside the gene matches. The CDR3 totals 16 residues. CDR3 region: CATSRDPAGVGKTQYF. The CDR3 nucleotides are TGTGCCACCAGCAGAGATCCAGCGGGAGTGGGGAAGACCCAGTACTTC.

CDR3 region: CACGSRPYSNQPQHF. The CDR3 DNA follows: TGCGCCTGCGGATCCAGACCCTATAGCAATCAGCCCCAGCATTTT. The gene calls are TRBV23-1 and TRBJ1-5; D unresolved. TRBV23-1 is labeled an ORF, and its function is uncertain. This CDR3 has 15 amino acids. Trimming took off 11 bases at V and 0 bases at J, with 17 bases between the two ends.

The rearrangement links TRBV5-4 to TRBJ2-7; D could derive from TRBD1 or TRBD2 (5 bases each). CDR3 length: 14 amino acids. V was pared by 4 bases and J by 2 bases, with 13 bases between. Looked up from germline, CDR1 is SGHNT and CDR2 is YYREEE (reference sequence). CDR3 region: CASSPGRTPYEQYF. The CDR3 region has the DNA TGTGCCAGCAGCCCGGGACGGACACCCTACGAGCAGTACTTC.

This clonotype was counted a few times. The chain is built from TRBV23-1 and TRBJ2-1; 10 nucleotides line up with TRBD1. TRBV23-1 is flagged as an ORF with uncertain function. Trimming at V came to 8 bases and at J to 0 bases, leaving 16 bases not matched to a gene. The CDR3 loop spans 19 amino acids. The DNA for the CDR3 is TGCGCCAGCTACCACCGGGACAGGGGCCCTCACAGCTCCTACAATGAGCAGTTCTTC. It encodes CASYHRDRGPHSSYNEQFF.

This clonotype has a handful of counts. J is TRBJ1-4 and V is TRBV4-1; 7 nucleotides match TRBD1. Trimming at V came to 3 bases and at J to 4 bases, leaving 5 bases not matched to a gene. Germline CDR1 and CDR2: MGHRA and YSYEKL. The CDR3 spans 15 residues. The CDR3 bases are TGCGCCAGCAGCCAGGAGGGACAGCTTAATGAAAAACTGTTTTTT. Translated, it gives CASSQEGQLNEKLFF.

This clonotype was counted many times. The chain joins TRBV6-1 to TRBJ2-1; 10 bases line up with TRBD2. Looked up from germline, CDR1 is MNHNS and CDR2 is SASEGT. The CDR3 extends over 14 amino acids. V gave up 4 bases and J gave up 9 bases; unmatched junction bases: 6. CDR3 residues: CASSASGRAGEQFF. The CDR3 region has the DNA TGTGCCAGCAGTGCGAGCGGGAGGGCCGGTGAGCAGTTCTTC.

The chain joins TRBV7-9 to TRBJ2-1; tentative D call: TRBD1 (5 bases). V lost 6 bases and J 5 bases, leaving 14 bases between the germline ends. CDR3 size: 14 residues. Germline V gene sequence: CDR1 SEHNR, CDR2 FQNEAQ (reference sequence). CDR3 in DNA: TGTGCCAGCAGTACCCAGGGCAACAACAATGAGCAGTTCTTC. The encoded protein is CASSTQGNNNEQFF.